This entry lists 26 T cell receptor beta chains sequenced from one sample in a study of cytomegalovirus exposure and HLA in healthy donors (TCRdb year 2017). Receptors were amplified or captured by the immunoSEQ multiplex PCR assay. TCRdb took over this immuneACCESS table, retaining in-frame rearrangements with V and J assigned. Such tables are incomplete; in checked studies, under half of the missing clones stem from an unresolved V gene, and the remainder is unexplained. The sample table lists 110,000 to 150,000 clones, 80% to 90% of them with a count of one. Of the sample, roughly 6.4% is held by the ten largest clones. Sequenced: PBMCs. Receptors were obtained from a woman aged 30 to 39 in good health and CMV-seropositive.

CDR3 amino acids: CATSRDRGYNEQFF. CDR3 sequence (DNA): TGTGCCACCAGCAGAGACAGGGGGTACAATGAGCAGTTCTTC. This chain uses TRBV15 with TRBJ2-1, with 7 bases aligning to TRBD1. Trimming at V came to 0 bases and at J to 4 bases, leaving 0 bases not matched to a gene. There are 14 residues in the CDR3. Germline V gene data show CDR1 as LNHNV and CDR2 as YYDKDF (reference sequence). Using reference TRBV15 and TRBJ2-1 for the parts outside the CDR3, the full variable domain is DAMVIQNPRYQVTQFGKPVTLSCSQTLNHNVMYWYQQKSSQAPKLLFHYYDKDFNNEADTPDNFQSRRPNTSFCFLDIRSPGLGDTAMYLCATSRDRGYNEQFFGPGTRLTVL.

This clone was counted once. This chain links TRBV21-1 with TRBJ1-5. TRBV21-1 is shown as a pseudogene. The CDR3 is made up of 11 amino acids. CDR3 loop: CASSPLTYQHF. The CDR3 nucleotides are TGTGCCAGCAGCCCCTTGACTTATCAGCATTTT.

The gene calls are TRBV5-1 and TRBJ1-2; a weak D match, TRBD1 (5 bases). The V gene lost 10 bases and the J gene lost 6 bases, with 13 bases spanning the gap. Germline-derived CDR1 and CDR2 are SGHRS and YFSETQ. The CDR3 contains 11 residues. Here the CDR3 reads CAGSGIHGYTF. The CDR3 DNA follows: TGCGCCGGCTCAGGGATCCATGGCTACACCTTC.

The chain carries TRBV10-2 and TRBJ2-7; 10 bases match TRBD1. The CDR3 is made up of 15 amino acids. CDR1 is WSHSY, CDR2 SAAADI, per germline. V trimming: 5 bases; J trimming: 2 bases; junction bases outside the gene matches: 6. DNA for the CDR3: TGCGCCAGCAGTTCCGGGACAGGGGTGGCCTACGAGCAGTACTTC. Translated: CASSSGTGVAYEQYF.

Turning to this clone: At one end the junction does not follow the germline gene, possibly because of a read error. CDR3 sequence reads: CASSYGGAGETQYF. The CDR3 nucleotides are TGTGCTAGCAGTTACGGGGGGGCTGGGGAGACCCAGTACTTC. This chain joins TRBV7-7 and TRBJ2-5, with 8 bases aligning to TRBD2. Germline CDR1 SSHAT, CDR2 FNYEAQ (reference sequence). The CDR3 covers 14 residues.

The chain links TRBV2 to TRBJ2-2; 12 bases are a match to TRBD2. Germline CDR1 is SNHLY and CDR2 is FYNNEI. This CDR3 comprises 15 residues. The J segment lost 5 bases and the V segment lost 5 bases, leaving 3 bases of the junction unmatched. The CDR3: CASSQGTSGTGELFF. DNA of the CDR3: TGTGCCAGCAGTCAAGGGACTAGCGGGACCGGGGAGCTGTTTTTT.

The chain links TRBV7-2 to TRBJ2-5, with 10 nucleotides matching TRBD2. Germline CDR1 SGHTA, CDR2 FQGNSA. CDR3 size: 18 residues. After removal of 1 base from V and 3 bases from J, the junction contained 11 bases not matched to a gene. Written as DNA, the CDR3 is TGTGCCAGCAGCTTAGTTTTAACGGCTAGCGGGAGAGAAGAGACCCAGTACTTC. Its translation: CASSLVLTASGREETQYF.

This clone has just a few counts. V gene TRBV10-1 combines with J gene TRBJ1-1; 7 positions agree with TRBD1. The CDR3 is made up of 13 amino acids. Germline CDR1 WNHNN, CDR2 SYGVQD (reference sequence). Losses at the gene ends were 3 bases for V and 4 bases for J; bases not matched to a gene: 2. The CDR3 sequence is CASSDSGGTEAFF. CDR3 bases: TGCGCCAGCAGTGACTCAGGGGGCACTGAAGCTTTCTTT.

The chain joins TRBV19 to TRBJ2-7; maybe TRBD1 (6 bases). The V and J ends lost 6 bases and 2 bases respectively, with 17 bases between them. The CDR3 extends over 15 amino acids. Germline CDR1 reads LNHDA; CDR2 reads SQIVND (reference sequence). CDR3 nucleotides: TGTGCCAGTAGCTCCCCGGGACATCACGCCTACGAGCAGTACTTC. It yields the protein CASSSPGHHAYEQYF.

The V gene is TRBV5-6, the J gene TRBJ2-1, with 11 positions matching TRBD2. Germline V gene lookup returns CDR1 SGHDT and CDR2 YYEEEE. V gave up 3 bases and J gave up 4 bases; unmatched junction bases: 15. The CDR3 runs 19 residues. CDR3 sequence reads: CASSSNGITSGRRYNEQFF. The CDR3 DNA sequence: TGTGCCAGCAGCTCCAACGGAATTACTAGCGGGAGAAGGTACAATGAGCAGTTCTTC.

The chain carries TRBV28 and TRBJ2-1, with 9 bases identical to TRBD2. The V gene end was trimmed by 4 bases and the J gene end by 8 bases; junction bases not matched to a gene: 12. This CDR3 has 16 residues. Germline CDR1 and CDR2: MDHEN and SYDVKM. The chain's CDR3 is CASSSIAGALDHEQFF. DNA for the CDR3: TGTGCCAGCAGTTCCATAGCGGGAGCCCTAGACCATGAGCAGTTCTTC.

The J gene is TRBJ1-6, the V gene TRBV7-2, with D possibly matching TRBD1 (5 bases). With 3 bases removed from V and 6 bases from J, the gap between germline ends came to 15 bases. The CDR3 loop spans 16 amino acids. Germline loops: CDR1 SGHTA, CDR2 FQGNSA. The CDR3 is CASSFASGGSNSPLHF. The CDR3 DNA sequence: TGTGCCAGCAGCTTCGCTTCGGGGGGAAGTAATTCACCCCTCCACTTT.

The CDR3, as DNA: TGTGCCAGCAAACTAGGCGGGGGGACTGAAGCTTTCTTT. This gives the protein CASKLGGGTEAFF. The chain couples TRBV28 to TRBJ1-1, with D possibly matching TRBD1 (5 bases). The CDR3 extends over 13 amino acids. Germline V CDR1 and CDR2: MDHEN, SYDVKM. Trimming removed 7 bases at V and 5 bases at J, with 14 bases between.

Written as DNA, the CDR3 is TGCGCCAGCAGCTCGGGGAGCTCTGGAAACACCATATATTTT. This sequence encodes CASSSGSSGNTIYF. The rearrangement joins TRBV5-1 to TRBJ1-3; no clear D gene. Trimming shortened V by 3 bases and J by 0 bases, and 7 bases separated the two germline ends. Per the germline V gene, CDR1 is SGHRS and CDR2 is YFSETQ. The CDR3 is 14 residues long.

The chain recombines TRBV28 with TRBJ2-6; TRBD2 is a possible D gene (7 bases). The length of the CDR3 is 17 residues. Trimming left V 3 bases short and J 2 bases short, with 14 bases between. Per germline, CDR1 MDHEN and CDR2 SYDVKM. The CDR3 sequence is CASSFRGAGTGANVLTF. The CDR3 DNA is TGTGCCAGCAGTTTTCGGGGGGCTGGGACTGGGGCCAACGTCCTGACTTTC.

The chain has TRBV2 and TRBJ1-5; possible D gene TRBD1, 5 bases. V lost 4 bases and J 0 bases, leaving 13 bases between the germline ends. Germline CDR1 and CDR2: SNHLY and FYNNEI. The CDR3 loop spans 16 amino acids. The CDR3 bases are TGTGCCAGCAGTGGACAGACCGTGGTTAGCAATCAGCCCCAGCATTTT. As protein: CASSGQTVVSNQPQHF.

The chain combines TRBV19 with TRBJ2-4; no reliable D call. CDR3 size: 15 residues. With 0 bases removed from V and 1 base from J, the gap between germline ends came to 7 bases. CDR1 is LNHDA and CDR2 is SQIVND in the germline V gene (reference sequence). The CDR3 DNA sequence: TGTGCCAGTAGTATAGAGAGCTGGGCCAAAAACATTCAGTACTTC. It yields the protein CASSIESWAKNIQYF.

V and J are TRBV7-7 and TRBJ2-1, with 10 nucleotides matching TRBD2. The CDR3 is made up of 14 amino acids. Germline V gene data show CDR1 as SSHAT and CDR2 as FNYEAQ (reference sequence). The junction had 5 bases not matched to a gene; V was cut back by 2 bases and J by 10 bases. The CDR3 DNA reads as TGTGCCAGCAGCTTACTAGCGGGAGTGGGCGAGCAGTTCTTC. Translated, it gives CASSLLAGVGEQFF.

The chain recombines TRBV15 with TRBJ2-5; the D gene is possibly TRBD1 (6 bases). CDR1 is LNHNV and CDR2 is YYDKDF in the germline V gene (reference sequence). CDR3 length: 15 amino acids. The germline V and J ends were trimmed by 1 base and 1 base, with 10 bases remaining between them. This chain's CDR3 is CATSRGQGRQETQYF. Written as DNA, the CDR3 is TGTGCCACCAGCAGAGGCCAGGGGCGCCAAGAGACCCAGTACTTC.

V and J are TRBV28 and TRBJ2-1; no firm D call. From germline, CDR1 is MDHEN and CDR2 SYDVKM. The CDR3 runs to 15 residues. V was trimmed by 5 bases and J by 2 bases, leaving 13 bases between them. The CDR3 DNA sequence: TGTGCCAGCAGTGGTAGCCGTCCCCCCTACAATGAGCAGTTCTTC. It yields the protein CASSGSRPPYNEQFF. Filled out from reference TRBV28 and TRBJ2-1, the complete variable domain reads DVKVTQSSRYLVKRTGEKVFLECVQDMDHENMFWYRQDPGLGLRLIYFSYDVKMKEKGDIPEGYSVSREKKERFSLILESASTNQTSMYLCASSGSRPPYNEQFFGPGTRLTVL.

V gene TRBV28 combines with J gene TRBJ2-7; a possible D gene is TRBD2 (6 bases). Per the germline V gene, CDR1 is MDHEN and CDR2 is SYDVKM. The CDR3 totals 12 residues. CDR3 in amino acids: CATSGGAYEQYF. The CDR3 nucleotides read TGTGCTACCTCCGGGGGTGCCTACGAGCAGTACTTC.

The chain employs TRBV28 and TRBJ1-5; D may be TRBD1 (6 bases). V lost 7 bases and J lost 6, with 16 bases in between. This CDR3 spans 14 amino acids. Germline V lookup: CDR1 MDHEN, CDR2 SYDVKM. CDR3 region: CASTIGGAGQPQHF. In nucleotides, the CDR3 is TGTGCCAGCACCATAGGGGGGGCCGGTCAGCCCCAGCATTTT. The whole variable domain, remainder taken from reference TRBV28 and TRBJ1-5, is DVKVTQSSRYLVKRTGEKVFLECVQDMDHENMFWYRQDPGLGLRLIYFSYDVKMKEKGDIPEGYSVSREKKERFSLILESASTNQTSMYLCASTIGGAGQPQHFGDGTRLSIL.

The chain combines TRBV5-4 with TRBJ2-3; weak D call: TRBD1 (6 bases). V lost 4 bases and J lost 7, with 10 bases in between. CDR1 SGHNT and CDR2 YYREEE come from the germline V gene (reference sequence). This CDR3 contains 12 residues. CDR3 in amino acids: CASSPGQNTQYF. CDR3 sequence (DNA): TGTGCCAGCAGCCCGGGACAAAATACGCAGTATTTT.

The chain has TRBV5-5 and TRBJ2-5; 9 bases map to TRBD2. CDR1 and CDR2 (germline): SGHKS, YYEKEE (reference sequence). The CDR3 is 16 residues long. Trimming at V came to 4 bases and at J to 0 bases, leaving 7 bases not matched to a gene. The CDR3 sequence is CASSTGLAPYQETQYF. CDR3 bases: TGTGCCAGCAGCACAGGACTAGCGCCTTACCAAGAGACCCAGTACTTC.

The chain carries TRBV5-1 and TRBJ1-2, with D perhaps TRBD1 (5 bases). The CDR3 totals 14 residues. The germline V gene encodes CDR1 SGHRS and CDR2 YFSETQ. V lost 6 bases to trimming and J lost 3 bases, with 15 bases between them. In DNA form, the CDR3 reads TGCGCCAGCAACCTGGACGGAGGGGACTATGGCTACACCTTC. Encoded protein: CASNLDGGDYGYTF.

The chain is built from TRBV5-1 and TRBJ2-3, with no clear D. Trimming shortened V by 0 bases and J by 3 bases, and 11 bases separated the two germline ends. The CDR3 totals 15 residues. Looked up from germline, CDR1 is SGHRS and CDR2 is YFSETQ. The CDR3 DNA is TGCGCCAGCAGCTTGGAGCCCCCGAGGACAGATACGCAGTATTTT. This gives the protein CASSLEPPRTDTQYF.